One and the same sample provided the 27 T cell receptor beta chains below, sequenced in a study of blood T cell repertoires in COVID-19. Only in-frame clones appear in the TCRdb table, and some are missing; sequencing was by immunoSEQ multiplex PCR. The profile covers tens of thousands of clones, with around four fifths appearing a single time and around 2.3% taken by the ten largest. Sequenced sample: peripheral blood. These TCRs come from a man older than 75 with active or convalescent COVID-19.

The chain joins TRBV28 to TRBJ1-2; D is unresolved. Germline values: CDR1 MDHEN, CDR2 SYDVKM. The V and J ends lost 8 bases and 3 bases respectively, with 19 bases between them. This CDR3 spans 15 amino acids. CDR3 loop: CASQPEGRGYYGYTF. The CDR3 region has the DNA TGTGCCAGCCAACCTGAGGGCCGAGGCTACTATGGCTACACCTTC.

V is TRBV10-3 and J is TRBJ1-5, with TRBD1 identical over 7 bases. The CDR3 is made up of 17 amino acids. V shed 8 bases and J 0 bases; nucleotides not matched to a gene: 13. Per germline, CDR1 ENHRY and CDR2 SYGVKD. This chain's CDR3 is CAILRSGQFYSNQPQHF. In DNA, the CDR3 is TGTGCCATCCTCCGATCGGGACAGTTCTATAGCAATCAGCCCCAGCATTTT.

The chain employs TRBV12-3 or TRBV12-4 and TRBJ2-5; 7 nucleotides line up with TRBD1. The CDR3 runs to 13 residues. Trimming cost V 6 bases and J 3 bases; bases outside gene matches: 4. The CDR3 DNA follows: TGTGCCAGCAGGCCCGACAGGGAAGAGACCCAGTACTTC. Protein sequence: CASRPDREETQYF.

The chain couples TRBV6-2 or TRBV6-3 to TRBJ2-7; 7 bases map to TRBD1. This CDR3 region has 13 residues. Germline V gene data show CDR1 as MNHEY and CDR2 as SVGEGT. V trimming: 6 bases; J trimming: 6 bases; junction bases outside the gene matches: 8. The CDR3: CASSTGTVAEQYF. The CDR3 DNA follows: TGTGCCAGCAGCACTGGGACAGTGGCCGAGCAGTACTTC.

This sequence joins TRBV3-1 (or the pseudogene TRBV3-2) and TRBJ1-1, with 7 bases that match TRBD1. The germline gives CDR1 LGHDT, CDR2 YNNKEL (reference sequence). V lost 1 base to trimming and J lost 5 bases; unmatched junction nucleotides: 4. This CDR3 comprises 14 residues. The CDR3 DNA sequence: TGTGCCAGCAGCCAAGTACAGGGGTTAACTGAAGCTTTCTTT. Translated: CASSQVQGLTEAFF.

The chain has TRBV5-1 and TRBJ1-1; 9 positions agree with TRBD1. The junction had 4 bases not matched to a gene; V was cut back by 4 bases and J by 3 bases. Germline V CDR1 and CDR2: SGHRS, YFSETQ. The CDR3 runs to 14 residues. This CDR3 reads CASSKGQGYTEAFF. Here the CDR3 DNA reads TGCGCCAGCAGCAAGGGACAGGGTTACACTGAAGCTTTCTTT.

This clone was detected once. The rearrangement joins TRBV5-4 to TRBJ2-4; D is ambiguous. Germline loops: CDR1 SGHNT, CDR2 YYREEE (reference sequence). The CDR3 runs to 15 residues. V shed 0 bases and J shed 3 bases, with 10 bases lying between them. CDR3 DNA: TGTGCCAGCAGCTTGGAACCCGGCGGCAAAAACATTCAGTACTTC. Amino acid sequence: CASSLEPGGKNIQYF.

V usage is TRBV19 and J usage is TRBJ1-3; 9 bases align to TRBD1. Trimming removed 6 bases from V and 0 bases from J; junction bases left unmatched: 9. The V gene's germline CDR1 is LNHDA and CDR2 SQIVND (reference sequence). This CDR3 has 17 residues. CDR3: CASRGRTGESSGNTIYF. The CDR3 DNA follows: TGTGCCAGTAGGGGCAGGACAGGGGAAAGCTCTGGAAACACCATATATTTT.

This chain links TRBV27 with TRBJ1-1; 7 nucleotides align to TRBD1. The CDR3 length is 14 residues. Germline-derived CDR1 and CDR2 are MNHEY and SMNVEV (reference sequence). V shed 1 base and J 4 bases; nucleotides not matched to a gene: 3. The CDR3 region is CASSLFSGGTEAFF. In nucleotides, the CDR3 is TGTGCCAGCAGTTTATTTTCAGGGGGCACTGAAGCTTTCTTT.

The genes are TRBV7-9 and TRBJ1-4; tentatively, D is TRBD1 (6 bases). Looked up from germline, CDR1 is SEHNR and CDR2 is FQNEAQ (reference sequence). This CDR3 has 17 residues. Trimming took 6 bases from V and 4 from J, leaving 21 bases between them. This CDR3 is CASSPGVRQGHNEKLFF. As DNA, the CDR3 is TGTGCCAGCAGTCCTGGAGTTAGGCAGGGGCATAATGAAAAACTGTTTTTT.

The rearrangement uses TRBV7-8 and TRBJ1-6; D call uncertain. This CDR3 has 17 amino acids. Germline V gene sequence: CDR1 SGHVS, CDR2 FQNEAQ. V was cut by 1 base and J by 3 bases, with 13 bases left in between. CDR3 in DNA: TGTGCCAGCAGCTTAGGAGGTTCGCGGAGCTATAATTCACCCCTCCACTTT. Its translation is CASSLGGSRSYNSPLHF.

This chain connects TRBV11-2 to TRBJ1-2, with 7 bases aligning to TRBD1. Looked up from germline, CDR1 is SGHAT and CDR2 is FQNNGV. After removal of 4 bases from V and 4 bases from J, the junction contained 9 bases not matched to a gene. This CDR3 has 15 residues. In nucleotides, the CDR3 is TGTGCCAGCAGCTCCTGGACAGGACGATCCTATGGCTACACCTTC. Translation gives CASSSWTGRSYGYTF.

This chain connects TRBV7-6 to TRBJ2-5, with TRBD2 matching 8 bases. The germline V gene encodes CDR1 SGHVS and CDR2 FNYEAQ. J was trimmed by 3 bases and V by 5 bases; bases with no gene match: 14. CDR3 length: 17 amino acids. CDR3 amino acids: CASSARQRGYGKETQYF. The CDR3 DNA sequence: TGTGCCAGCAGCGCGAGACAGCGGGGGTATGGAAAAGAGACCCAGTACTTC.

The chain couples TRBV27 to TRBJ2-3; perhaps TRBD2 as D (7 bases). The ends were cut back, 3 bases at V and 6 bases at J, with 13 bases in the middle. Germline V gene lookup returns CDR1 MNHEY and CDR2 SMNVEV (reference sequence). The CDR3 length is 14 residues. The CDR3 nucleotides are TGTGCCAGCAGTTTTCGGGGGGCCACGGATACGCAGTATTTT. Translating gives CASSFRGATDTQYF.

This clone was detected only once. The same CDR3 also results from other DNA sequences found in this sample. The chain has TRBV18 and TRBJ1-1; a possible D gene is TRBD1 (6 bases). V gave up 6 bases and J gave up 1 base, with 12 bases separating them. This CDR3 is 14 amino acids long. Looked up from germline, CDR1 is KGHSH and CDR2 is LQKENI. CDR3 sequence reads: CASSPQTGNTEAFF. CDR3 bases: TGTGCCAGCTCCCCCCAGACAGGGAACACTGAAGCTTTCTTT.

The rearrangement links TRBV5-1 to TRBJ1-2; D is perhaps TRBD1 (6 bases). V lost 1 base and J 4 bases, leaving 14 bases between the germline ends. Germline assignment: CDR1 SGHRS and CDR2 YFSETQ. CDR3 length equals 15 residues. The CDR3 bases are TGCGCCAGCAGCTTGCGAGCCAGGGGCCCCTATGGCTACACCTTC. Translating gives CASSLRARGPYGYTF.

The chain couples TRBV29-1 to TRBJ1-2; D is ambiguous. CDR1 and CDR2 (germline): SQVTM, ANQGSEA. The length of the CDR3 is 13 residues. V lost 1 base, J lost 10 bases, and 16 bases lay in between. CDR3 nucleotides: TGCAGCGTTGAAGGTAAGGGATGGCGGGTCTACACCTTC. Translating it yields CSVEGKGWRVYTF.

The chain recombines TRBV28 with TRBJ1-1; no clear D. CDR3 length: 15 residues. V lost 4 bases and J lost 4, with 16 bases in between. Germline CDR1 MDHEN, CDR2 SYDVKM. CDR3 amino acids: CASSSIHTTFTEAFF. The CDR3 nucleotides are TGTGCCAGCAGTTCCATACACACTACATTCACTGAAGCTTTCTTT.

The chain carries TRBV7-2 and TRBJ2-7, with 7 bases matching TRBD2. Germline CDR1 is SGHTA and CDR2 is FQGNSA. The CDR3 covers 15 residues. Losses at the gene ends were 3 bases for V and 3 bases for J; bases not matched to a gene: 8. DNA for the CDR3: TGTGCCAGCAGCTTGGCCCCGAGGGACTACTACGAGCAGTACTTC. This encodes CASSLAPRDYYEQYF.

About this clone: Germline and junction disagree at one end, which may indicate a read error. This chain links TRBV5-1 with TRBJ2-6; 9 bases map to TRBD1. The germline gives CDR1 SGHRS, CDR2 YFSETQ. The CDR3 is 17 residues long. The CDR3 sequence: CTSSLPGQGGGANVLTF. Here the CDR3 DNA reads TGCACCAGCAGCTTGCCGGGACAGGGAGGTGGGGCCAACGTCCTGACTTTC.

This clone was counted a few times. The chain joins TRBV7-2 to TRBJ2-2; D remains unclear. The germline CDR1 and CDR2 sequences are SGHTA and FQGNSA. The V end lost 1 base, the J end lost 1 base, and 4 bases lay between the germline ends. The CDR3 loop spans 14 amino acids. The CDR3 reads CASSLGGNTGELFF. The CDR3 DNA reads TGTGCCAGCAGCTTAGGCGGGAACACCGGGGAGCTGTTTTTT. Drawing the rest from reference TRBV7-2 and TRBJ2-2, the complete variable domain is GAGVSQSPSNKVTEKGKDVELRCDPISGHTALYWYRQSLGQGLEFLIYFQGNSAPDKSGLPSDRFSAERTGGSVSTLTIQRTQQEDSAVYLCASSLGGNTGELFFGEGSRLTVL.

This clone was observed a single time. V is TRBV7-9 and J is TRBJ1-6; a possible D gene is TRBD1 (5 bases). CDR1 is SEHNR, CDR2 FQNEAQ, per germline (reference sequence). V was clipped by 1 base and J by 4 bases, with 17 bases between them. The CDR3 loop spans 18 amino acids. In DNA form, the CDR3 reads TGTGCCAGCAGCTTAGGCCCAGGGCGCACTGGTTATAATTCACCCCTCCACTTT. Protein sequence: CASSLGPGRTGYNSPLHF.

The chain recombines TRBV3-1 (or the pseudogene TRBV3-2) with TRBJ2-7; D unclear. Germline V gene sequence: CDR1 LGHDT, CDR2 YNNKEL (reference sequence). The germline V and J ends were trimmed by 2 bases and 7 bases, with 9 bases remaining between them. The CDR3 has 12 residues. The CDR3: CASSQPPGEQYF. CDR3 DNA sequence: TGTGCCAGCAGCCAACCTCCCGGGGAGCAGTACTTC.

This chain joins TRBV6-6 and TRBJ2-1; 9 nucleotides agree with TRBD1. This CDR3 comprises 16 residues. From germline, CDR1 is MNHNY and CDR2 SVGAGI (reference sequence). Losses at the gene ends were 6 bases for V and 9 bases for J; bases not matched to a gene: 15. Written as DNA, the CDR3 is TGTGCCAGCAGGACTGACAGCGCCACAGGGGGCGGTGAGCAGTTCTTC. Translated: CASRTDSATGGGEQFF.

The gene calls are TRBV5-6 and TRBJ2-2, with 13 bases lining up with TRBD2. V gave up 4 bases and J gave up 4 bases; unmatched junction bases: 4. Germline V gene data show CDR1 as SGHDT and CDR2 as YYEEEE. The CDR3 has 16 residues. For the CDR3, the DNA is TGTGCCAGCAGCCTGGGACTAGCGGGGCTCACCGGGGAGCTGTTTTTT. Translating gives CASSLGLAGLTGELFF.

This rearrangement joins TRBV24-1 to TRBJ1-1; 7 positions match TRBD1. The CDR3 has 12 amino acids. From germline, CDR1 is KGHDR and CDR2 SFDVKD. Trimming took 3 bases from V and 11 from J; bases not matched to a gene: 5. The CDR3, as DNA: TGTGCCACCAGTGATACACAGGGGAGGGCTTTCTTT. It yields the protein CATSDTQGRAFF.

The chain uses TRBV6-6 and TRBJ2-5; tentative D call: TRBD2 (5 bases). CDR1 MNHNY and CDR2 SVGAGI come from the germline V gene (reference sequence). This CDR3 is 13 amino acids long. The V gene lost 1 base and the J gene lost 3 bases, with 6 bases spanning the gap. DNA of the CDR3: TGTGCCAGCAGTTACTTCGGGGAAGAGACCCAGTACTTC. Protein sequence: CASSYFGEETQYF.